One and the same sample provided the 8 T cell receptor beta chains below, sequenced in a study of shared clonotypes between healthy human individuals. Clones were sequenced by immunoSEQ multiplex PCR, and TCRdb holds only the in-frame ones, with some missing. The sample includes approximately 700,000 clones, 73% of them seen just once. Sample: memory CD4+ T cells sorted from blood. Sample subset: CD45RA-negative fraction. These receptor sequences come from a woman in her twenties or thirties in good health.

The CDR3: CASNHYPETYEQYF. The CDR3 DNA reads as TGCGCCAGCAACCATTACCCGGAGACCTACGAGCAGTACTTC. The chain employs TRBV5-1 and TRBJ2-7; D is unclear. CDR3 length: 14 amino acids. With 6 bases removed from V and 2 bases from J, the gap between germline ends came to 15 bases. Germline V gene sequence: CDR1 SGHRS, CDR2 YFSETQ.

The chain couples TRBV13 to TRBJ2-7; TRBD1 aligns across 9 bases. There are 14 residues in the CDR3. In germline, CDR1 is PRHDT, CDR2 FYEKMQ (reference sequence). V lost 5 bases, J lost 6 bases, and 8 bases stayed unmatched. CDR3 in DNA: TGTGCCAGCAGCACCCGGGACAGGGATAGCGAGCAGTACTTC. Translated: CASSTRDRDSEQYF.

Details on this clone: The identical CDR3 is also encoded by other nucleotide sequences in the sample. This chain joins TRBV30 and TRBJ2-1; no clear D gene. This CDR3 contains 12 residues. Trimming left V 4 bases short and J 0 bases short, with 4 bases between. Germline V CDR1 and CDR2: GTSNPN, SVGIG (reference sequence). In DNA form, the CDR3 reads TGTGCCTGGAAACGCTCCTACAATGAGCAGTTCTTC. Protein sequence: CAWKRSYNEQFF.

This clone turned up a few times. The rearrangement links TRBV11-3 to TRBJ2-5, with 8 nucleotides matching TRBD2. V trimming: 2 bases; J trimming: 2 bases; junction bases outside the gene matches: 7. The CDR3 totals 16 residues. CDR1 and CDR2 from the germline V gene are SGHNT and YENEEA. CDR3 in DNA: TGTGCCAGCAGCTTACCCGGGAGGGAACATCAAGAGACCCAGTACTTC. This encodes CASSLPGREHQETQYF.

The rearrangement links TRBV7-9 to TRBJ2-3; 9 nucleotides align to TRBD2. Trimming cost V 6 bases and J 4 bases; bases outside gene matches: 11. There are 16 residues in the CDR3. CDR1 and CDR2 (germline): SEHNR, FQNEAQ (reference sequence). The CDR3 reads CASSRWASGIADTQYF. The CDR3 DNA follows: TGTGCCAGCAGTCGATGGGCTAGCGGGATCGCAGATACGCAGTATTTT.

The gene calls are TRBV5-4 and TRBJ2-2; 9 bases align to TRBD2. The V gene's germline CDR1 is SGHNT and CDR2 YYREEE (reference sequence). CDR3 length: 15 amino acids. Trimming removed 5 bases from V and 5 bases from J; junction bases left unmatched: 7. The CDR3 reads CASRSSGMRTGELFF. DNA of the CDR3: TGTGCCAGCAGGTCTAGCGGGATGAGAACCGGGGAGCTGTTTTTT.

J is TRBJ2-7 and V is TRBV11-3; weak D call: TRBD1 (5 bases). Germline V gene data show CDR1 as SGHNT and CDR2 as YENEEA. With 3 bases removed from V and 3 bases from J, the gap between germline ends came to 15 bases. The CDR3 consists of 15 residues. The DNA of the CDR3 is TGTGCCAGCAGCTTGGGGCCTTCCAGAAACTACGAGCAGTACTTC. It encodes CASSLGPSRNYEQYF.

The chain carries TRBV4-1 and TRBJ2-2, with D unclear. The V end was cut by 1 base, the J end by 4 bases, with 7 bases between. The CDR3 covers 14 residues. In germline, CDR1 is MGHRA, CDR2 YSYEKL. The CDR3 coding sequence is TGCGCCAGCAGCCAAGCGTATCTCACCGGGGAGCTGTTTTTT. Encoded protein: CASSQAYLTGELFF.